This TCR beta chain was obtained from a study of cytotoxic CD8 clonotypes in ibrutinib-treated CLL. This CDR3 spans 13 amino acids. Germline CDR1 and CDR2: SGHRS and YFSETQ. V dropped 4 bases and J dropped 2 bases, with 8 bases sitting between them. The repertoire was sequenced with immunoSEQ multiplex PCR; TCRdb's copy has only in-frame clones and lacks some. The sample records fewer than 35,000 clones, about 70% being singletons. The specimen was PBMCs, collected before ibrutinib treatment. This clonotype originated in a human donor with chronic lymphocytic leukemia. V and J are TRBV5-1 and TRBJ2-3; D remains unclear. The CDR3 nucleotides read TGCGCCAGCAGCCTGACCCCCACAGATACGCAGTATTTT. Protein product: CASSLTPTDTQYF.